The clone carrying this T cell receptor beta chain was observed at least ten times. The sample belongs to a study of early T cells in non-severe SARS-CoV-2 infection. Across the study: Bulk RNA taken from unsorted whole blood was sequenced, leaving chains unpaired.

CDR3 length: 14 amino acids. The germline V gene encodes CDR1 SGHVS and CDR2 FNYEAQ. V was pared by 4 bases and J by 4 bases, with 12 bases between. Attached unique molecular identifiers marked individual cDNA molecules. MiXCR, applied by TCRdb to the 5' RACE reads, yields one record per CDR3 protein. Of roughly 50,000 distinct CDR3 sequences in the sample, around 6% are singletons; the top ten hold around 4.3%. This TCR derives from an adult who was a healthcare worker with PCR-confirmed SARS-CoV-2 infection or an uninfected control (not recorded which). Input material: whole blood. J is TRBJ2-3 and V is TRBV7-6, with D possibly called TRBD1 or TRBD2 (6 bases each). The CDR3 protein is CASSYRGRPDTQYF. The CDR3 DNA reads TGTGCCAGCAGCTACCGGGGGCGACCAGATACGCAGTATTTT.